The T cell receptor (beta chain) described here comes from a study of T cells after yellow fever vaccination. General study points: Reappearing after the booster were most of the clones from primary vaccination (less than 97% CD4, approximately 86% CD8). Highly abundant clonotypes carried over from the bulk population could end up in FACS-sorted repertoires as contaminants.

In making TCR cDNA, 5'RACE template switching added a universal primer site and UMIs to it. Using its own MiXCR run on the 5' RACE reads, TCRdb lists one record per CDR3 protein. The sample comprises under 550,000 distinct CDR3 sequences, less than 25% of which are singletons, and less than 20% rests with the top ten. The CDR3 is 15 residues long. Trimming shortened V by 0 bases and J by 0 bases, and 9 bases separated the two germline ends. Germline CDR1 LNHNV, CDR2 YYDKDF (reference sequence). A note on this clonotype: What it binds is not known.

The sequence derives from a young man who received the YFV17D yellow fever vaccine. The material was PBMCs, obtained approximately 22 days after the first yellow fever vaccination. The chain carries TRBV15 and TRBJ2-7; no reliable D call. The CDR3 sequence: CATSRDVAGSYEQYF. CDR3 in DNA: TGTGCCACCAGCAGAGATGTCGCAGGCTCCTACGAGCAGTACTTC.